This T cell receptor beta chain comes out of a study (dated by TCRdb to about 2015). Notes on the research overall: The study set out to test whether tumor-infiltrating Tregs in breast cancer get recruited from blood Tregs or are instead converted in situ from other CD4+ T cell subsets.

Study-wide conclusions, independent of this receptor: In terms of TCR gene usage, tumor memory CD4+ T cells clustered together with blood and lymph node memory CD4+ cells, as well as with lymph node naive CD4+ cells. Validation in the larger cohort was restricted to a single TCR beta V-J rearrangement rather than whole repertoires. The greatest overlap of tumor-infiltrating Treg TCR alpha and beta sequences was observed with tumor naive CD4+ T cells, followed by blood naive CD4+ T cells.

Naive CD4+ T cells were purified with the Miltenyi Naive CD4+ T Cell Isolation kit, with Tregs depleted using CD25 microbeads. Tregs, naive and memory CD4+ T cells from tumor, blood and ipsilateral draining lymph nodes of about five breast cancer patients underwent full-length TCR alpha and beta sequencing. Ficoll density gradient centrifugation was used to isolate mononuclear cells from either lymph nodes or 45 to 50 ml of peripheral blood. Sorted cell populations were confirmed by FACS to exceed 90% purity. Full-length TCR variable regions were amplified by 5' RACE PCR with constant-region reverse primers, and semi-nested PCR with Nested Universal Primer A was subsequently performed. Using the ReliaPrep RNA Cell Miniprep System, total RNA was extracted, and the SMARTer RACE 5'/3' Kit was then used to reverse transcribe the RNA into 5'RACE-ready cDNA. Multiplex adaptors were used to barcode the full-length TCR alpha and beta libraries, which were then sequenced on an Illumina MiSeq. The published analysis was carried out like this. For each of nine subset-tissue groups, sequencing data from the five patients were pooled, and the groups were then compared using unsupervised clustering of TCR gene usage. The Morisita-Horn index was used to calculate repertoire similarity, with shared sequences weighted according to their contribution to each repertoire. Clones were called with MiXCR by TCRdb after fastp trimmed the public reads at Q25, and only in-frame beta chains were retained. Rows with one shared CDR3 protein collapse into an entry with the most common genes and DNA. The V and J calls and clone size come from TCRdb's table, not from the authors' own analysis. This sample gives tens of thousands of distinct CDR3 sequences in total; roughly 15% of them show up just once. The ten largest account for around 2.3% of the sample.

Note on this clonotype: The antigen this receptor binds is unknown. One junction end does not reproduce the germline sequence, and a read error may be involved.

The CDR3 runs 15 amino acids, cysteine and phenylalanine included. Only the CDR3 DNA is retained, 45 bases long and in frame from the first base. The germline V gene (reference sequence) specifies SSHAT as CDR1 and FNYEAQ as CDR2. Recombination linked TRBV7-7 to TRBJ2-5; the D gene cannot be named for sure. Sequences were obtained from naive CD4+ T cells sorted from blood. Per the publication, the cell subset or site label means: naive CD4+ T cells, CD4+CD45RA+CD25-. This clonotype originated in a female donor with breast cancer. The nucleotide sequence is given as TGTGCTAGCAGCTTTGGTACAGCAATTAAAGAGACCCAGTACTTC. Its amino acids are CASSFGTAIKETQYF.